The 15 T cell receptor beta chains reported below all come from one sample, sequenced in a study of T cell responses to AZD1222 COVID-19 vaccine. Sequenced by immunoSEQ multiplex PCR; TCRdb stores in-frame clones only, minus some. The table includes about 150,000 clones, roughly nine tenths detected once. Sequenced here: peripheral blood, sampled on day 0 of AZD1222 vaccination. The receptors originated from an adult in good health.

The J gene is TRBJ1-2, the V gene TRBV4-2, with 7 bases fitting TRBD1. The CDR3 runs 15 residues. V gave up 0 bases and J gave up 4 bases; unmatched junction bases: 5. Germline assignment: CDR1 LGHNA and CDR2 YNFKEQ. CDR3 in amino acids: CASSQETGSTYGYTF. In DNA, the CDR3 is TGTGCCAGCAGCCAAGAGACAGGGTCCACCTATGGCTACACCTTC.

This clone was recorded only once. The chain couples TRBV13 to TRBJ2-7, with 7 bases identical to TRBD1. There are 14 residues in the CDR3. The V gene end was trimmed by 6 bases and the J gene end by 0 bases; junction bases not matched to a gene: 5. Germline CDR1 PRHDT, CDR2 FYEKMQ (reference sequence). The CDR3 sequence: CASSPTGASYEQYF. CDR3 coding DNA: TGTGCCAGCAGTCCTACAGGGGCCTCCTACGAGCAGTACTTC.

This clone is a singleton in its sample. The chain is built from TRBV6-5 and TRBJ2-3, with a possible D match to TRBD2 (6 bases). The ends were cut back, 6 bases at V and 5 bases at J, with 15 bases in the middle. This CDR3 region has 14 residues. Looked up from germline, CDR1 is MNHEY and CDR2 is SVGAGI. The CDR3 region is CASSKGGGKDTQYF. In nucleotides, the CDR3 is TGTGCCAGCAGCAAGGGAGGTGGTAAAGATACGCAGTATTTT.

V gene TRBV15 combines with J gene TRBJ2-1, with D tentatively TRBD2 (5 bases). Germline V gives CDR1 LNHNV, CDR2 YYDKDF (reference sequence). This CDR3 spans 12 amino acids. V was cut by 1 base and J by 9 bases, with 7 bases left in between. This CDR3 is CATSRGEGEQFF. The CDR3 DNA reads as TGTGCCACCAGCAGAGGTGAGGGTGAGCAGTTCTTC. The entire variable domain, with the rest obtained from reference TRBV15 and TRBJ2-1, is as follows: DAMVIQNPRYQVTQFGKPVTLSCSQTLNHNVMYWYQQKSSQAPKLLFHYYDKDFNNEADTPDNFQSRRPNTSFCFLDIRSPGLGDTAMYLCATSRGEGEQFFGPGTRLTVL.

CDR3 amino acids: CASSLTSGRRETQYF. DNA of the CDR3: TGTGCCAGCAGCCTGACTAGCGGGAGACGAGAGACCCAGTACTTC. The chain is built from TRBV7-9 and TRBJ2-5; 12 bases line up with TRBD2. V lost 5 bases, J lost 4 bases, and 5 bases stayed unmatched. From germline, CDR1 is SEHNR and CDR2 FQNEAQ (reference sequence). CDR3 length: 15 amino acids.

CDR3 loop: CAIQGWAGELFF. In DNA form, the CDR3 reads TGTGCCATACAGGGGTGGGCCGGGGAGCTGTTTTTT. The chain carries TRBV11-1 and TRBJ2-2; 7 bases match TRBD1. Germline CDR1 and CDR2: SGHAT and FQDESV (reference sequence). This CDR3 region has 12 residues. The junction had 5 bases not matched to a gene; V was cut back by 10 bases and J by 6 bases.

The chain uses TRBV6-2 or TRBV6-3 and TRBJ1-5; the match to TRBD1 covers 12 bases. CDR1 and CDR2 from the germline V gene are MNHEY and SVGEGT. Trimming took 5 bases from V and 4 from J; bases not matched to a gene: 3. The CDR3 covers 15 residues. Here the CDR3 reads CASSKGQGANQPQHF. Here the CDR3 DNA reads TGTGCCAGCAGTAAGGGACAGGGGGCGAATCAGCCCCAGCATTTT.

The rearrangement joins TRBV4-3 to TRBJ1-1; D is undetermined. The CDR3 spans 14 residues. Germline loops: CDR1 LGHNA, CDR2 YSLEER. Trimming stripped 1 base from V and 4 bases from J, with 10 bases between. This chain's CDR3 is CASSQGARSTEAFF. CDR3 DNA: TGCGCCAGCAGCCAAGGGGCCAGGAGCACTGAAGCTTTCTTT.

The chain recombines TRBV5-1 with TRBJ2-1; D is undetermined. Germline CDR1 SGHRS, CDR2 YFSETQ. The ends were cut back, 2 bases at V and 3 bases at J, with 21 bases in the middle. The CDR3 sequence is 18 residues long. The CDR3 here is CASSLTATRPDRYNEQFF. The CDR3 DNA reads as TGCGCCAGCAGCTTAACAGCGACTCGACCCGATCGCTACAATGAGCAGTTCTTC.

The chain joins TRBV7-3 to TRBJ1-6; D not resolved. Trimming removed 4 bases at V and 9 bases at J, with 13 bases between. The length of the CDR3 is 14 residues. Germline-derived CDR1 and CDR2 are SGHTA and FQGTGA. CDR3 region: CASSSGLDGSPLHF. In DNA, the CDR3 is TGTGCCAGCAGCTCTGGACTGGACGGTTCACCCCTCCACTTT.

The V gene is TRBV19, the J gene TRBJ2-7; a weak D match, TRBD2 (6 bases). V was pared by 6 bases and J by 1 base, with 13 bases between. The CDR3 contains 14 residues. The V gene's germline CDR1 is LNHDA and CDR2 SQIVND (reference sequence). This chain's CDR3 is CASSLSGISYEQYF. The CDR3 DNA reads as TGTGCCAGTAGCCTTAGCGGTATTTCCTACGAGCAGTACTTC.

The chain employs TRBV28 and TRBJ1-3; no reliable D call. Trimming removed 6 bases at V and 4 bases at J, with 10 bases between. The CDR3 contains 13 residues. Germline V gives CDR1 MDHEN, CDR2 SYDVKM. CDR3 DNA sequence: TGTGCCAGCAGCTCAGCGGGGGGAAACACCATATATTTT. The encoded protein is CASSSAGGNTIYF.

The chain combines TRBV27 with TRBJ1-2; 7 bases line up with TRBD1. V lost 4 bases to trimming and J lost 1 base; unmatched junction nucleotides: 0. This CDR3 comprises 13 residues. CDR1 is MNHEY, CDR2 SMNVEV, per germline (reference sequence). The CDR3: CASSWDSNYGYTF. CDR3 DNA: TGTGCCAGCAGTTGGGACAGTAACTATGGCTACACCTTC.

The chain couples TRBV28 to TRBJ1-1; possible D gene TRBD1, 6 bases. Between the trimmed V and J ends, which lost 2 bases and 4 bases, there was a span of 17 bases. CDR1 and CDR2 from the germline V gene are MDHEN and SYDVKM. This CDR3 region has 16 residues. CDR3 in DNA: TGTGCCAGCAGTTTACTCTCGGGCAGGGGAGGCACTGAAGCTTTCTTT. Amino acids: CASSLLSGRGGTEAFF.

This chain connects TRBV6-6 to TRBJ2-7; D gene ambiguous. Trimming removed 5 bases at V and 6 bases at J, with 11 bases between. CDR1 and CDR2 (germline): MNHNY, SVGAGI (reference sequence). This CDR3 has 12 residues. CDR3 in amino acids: CASSSILREQYF. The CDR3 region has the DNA TGTGCCAGCAGTAGCATACTACGCGAGCAGTACTTC.